Presented here are 23 T cell receptor beta chains from one specimen sequenced in a study of blood T cells in healthy people across ages. Combining a sample-barcoded 5' primer with a J-beta primer mix, a second PCR ran for about 7 to 11 cycles. Each CDR3 protein gets one entry after TCRdb re-called the 5' RACE reads with MiXCR. Of 1.5 million to 2 million distinct CDR3 sequences in the sample, about 28% were seen once. The sequenced material came from blood. The receptors derive from a woman younger than 45 in good health.

At least ten counts were recorded for this clonotype. V usage is TRBV7-9 and J usage is TRBJ2-7; the D gene is possibly TRBD2 (6 bases). The length of the CDR3 is 14 residues. CDR1 and CDR2 (germline): SEHNR, FQNEAQ (reference sequence). V shed 5 bases and J shed 2 bases, with 13 bases lying between them. The CDR3 loop is CASSHRDSAYEQYF. DNA for the CDR3: TGTGCCAGCAGCCACCGGGACTCTGCCTACGAGCAGTACTTC.

This clonotype has at least ten counts. This sequence joins TRBV2 and TRBJ2-6; D uncertain. With 8 bases removed from V and 0 bases from J, the gap between germline ends came to 20 bases. The germline CDR1 and CDR2 sequences are SNHLY and FYNNEI. The length of the CDR3 is 18 residues. This CDR3 is CASSFGLAGISGANVLTF. As DNA, the CDR3 is TGTGCCAGCTCCTTCGGTCTCGCTGGAATCTCTGGGGCCAACGTCCTGACTTTC.

In its sample, this clonotype was seen many times. The chain carries TRBV9 and TRBJ1-2; D ambiguous. With 3 bases removed from V and 7 bases from J, the gap between germline ends came to 10 bases. The CDR3 is made up of 12 amino acids. Germline V CDR1 and CDR2: SGDLS, YYNGEE. CDR3 sequence (DNA): TGTGCCAGCAGCGCGCCAAGTCGTGGCTACACCTTC. Protein sequence: CASSAPSRGYTF.

The chain uses TRBV5-1 and TRBJ2-1; a possible D gene is TRBD2 (7 bases). The closer fit of TRBJ2-7 to the DNA end suggests the J call may be wrong. This CDR3 region has 17 residues. CDR1 is SGHRS, CDR2 YFSETQ, per germline. The CDR3 loop is CASDSLEGGRAYNEQYF. The DNA of the CDR3 is TGCGCCAGCGACTCCCTCGAGGGGGGGAGGGCCTACAATGAGCAGTACTTC.

This clonotype has a count of ten or more. The rearrangement links TRBV7-3 to TRBJ2-3; TRBD2 agrees at 10 bases. The ends lost 6 bases at V and 9 bases at J; junction bases unmatched: 9. Looked up from germline, CDR1 is SGHTA and CDR2 is FQGTGA. CDR3 length: 14 amino acids. The CDR3 region has the DNA TGTGCCAGCAGTCTAGCGGGGGTTTCGGGCACGCAGTATTTT. Translated: CASSLAGVSGTQYF.

This clonotype was observed a handful of times. The chain uses TRBV7-2 and TRBJ2-7; D ambiguous. The CDR3 sequence is 14 residues long. The germline gives CDR1 SGHTA, CDR2 FQGNSA. The V gene lost 5 bases and the J gene lost 7 bases, with 18 bases spanning the gap. In nucleotides, the CDR3 is TGTGCCAGCAGCCCCGGCCTAGGCTATTGGGAGCAGTACTTC. Its translation: CASSPGLGYWEQYF.

This clonotype was recorded a few times. A read error may produce the germline difference seen at one junction end. The rearrangement joins TRBV12-3 or TRBV12-4 to TRBJ2-3, with D uncertain. This CDR3 contains 15 residues. Here the CDR3 reads CVSSLVSTPTDTQYF. The CDR3, as DNA: TGTGTCAGCAGTTTGGTTAGCACCCCAACAGATACGCAGTATTTT.

This clonotype was recorded many times. V usage is TRBV6-6 and J usage is TRBJ1-4; 7 nucleotides match TRBD1. The germline CDR1 and CDR2 sequences are MNHNY and SVGAGI (reference sequence). Trimming removed 3 bases from V and 8 bases from J; junction bases left unmatched: 3. The CDR3 is 13 amino acids. CDR3 region: CASSYGDREKLFF. CDR3 bases: TGTGCCAGCAGTTATGGGGACAGAGAAAAACTGTTTTTT.

The J gene is TRBJ1-5, the V gene TRBV20-1; a weak D match, TRBD1 (5 bases). V was clipped by 6 bases and J by 5 bases, with 14 bases between them. The germline V gene encodes CDR1 DFQATT and CDR2 SNEGSKA (reference sequence). The CDR3 loop spans 13 amino acids. As DNA, the CDR3 is TGCAGTGCCAACGCAGCAGGGCATCAGCCCCAGCATTTT. The encoded protein is CSANAAGHQPQHF.

The chain carries TRBV2 and TRBJ2-1, with 8 bases matching TRBD2. Germline V gives CDR1 SNHLY, CDR2 FYNNEI. V lost 9 bases to trimming and J lost 12 bases; unmatched junction nucleotides: 4. The CDR3 consists of 10 residues. CDR3 sequence (DNA): TGTGCCAGAGCGGGGGCTGGGCAGTTCTTC. Translation: CARAGAGQFF.

The chain combines TRBV20-1 with TRBJ1-2; no reliable D call. The V end was cut by 2 bases, the J end by 7 bases, with 14 bases between. Germline CDR1 is DFQATT and CDR2 is SNEGSKA (reference sequence). The CDR3 sequence is 13 residues long. The CDR3 coding sequence is TGCAGTGCTAGAAGTGCTGGGTACGCTGGCTACACCTTC. This sequence encodes CSARSAGYAGYTF.

The chain is built from TRBV20-1 and TRBJ2-5; 8 bases are a match to TRBD2. V shed 5 bases, J shed 4 bases, and the junction held 6 bases outside the gene matches. From germline, CDR1 is DFQATT and CDR2 SNEGSKA (reference sequence). This CDR3 region has 13 residues. This CDR3 reads CSAGPSGRETQYF. In DNA, the CDR3 is TGCAGTGCTGGCCCGAGCGGGAGAGAGACCCAGTACTTC.

This clonotype was seen repeatedly, ten times or more. The chain couples TRBV15 to TRBJ2-7, with D perhaps TRBD1 (7 bases). Trimming removed 0 bases from V and 0 bases from J, with 9 bases in between. Germline V gene data show CDR1 as LNHNV and CDR2 as YYDKDF (reference sequence). The CDR3 totals 15 residues. CDR3 sequence (DNA): TGTGCCACCAGCAGAGAGCGGGACAGCTCCTACGAGCAGTACTTC. Its translation: CATSRERDSSYEQYF.

The chain employs TRBV28 and TRBJ1-5, with 7 bases aligning to TRBD1. The CDR3 is made up of 14 amino acids. V lost 6 bases and J lost 6; bases outside the gene matches: 8. CDR1 and CDR2 (germline): MDHEN, SYDVKM. CDR3 protein: CASREGARSQPQHF. The DNA of the CDR3 is TGTGCCAGCAGGGAGGGGGCGCGTAGTCAGCCCCAGCATTTT.

About this clonotype: This clone may be a read error of a much larger clone one base away. The chain combines TRBV6-5 with TRBJ2-7, with D possibly being TRBD1 (6 bases). The CDR3 totals 16 residues. CDR1 and CDR2 from the germline V gene are MNHEY and SVGAGI. V lost 0 bases to trimming and J lost 0 bases, with 12 bases between them. The CDR3 nucleotides are TGTGCCAGCAGTTACTCGTCACGGGACAACTCCTACGAGCAGTACTTC. It codes for CASSYSSRDNSYEQYF.

The table lists this clonotype with many counts. The chain recombines TRBV29-1 with TRBJ2-7; TRBD1 is a possible D gene (6 bases). Trimming removed 5 bases from V and 5 bases from J, with 13 bases in between. CDR3 length equals 12 residues. In germline, CDR1 is SQVTM, CDR2 ANQGSEA. CDR3 bases: TGCAGCGTTAGAGTGCCAGGGGACGAGCAGTACTTC. This translates into CSVRVPGDEQYF.

The CDR3: CASSQVMVNSPLHF. In nucleotides, the CDR3 is TGTGCCAGCAGCCAAGTTATGGTTAATTCACCCCTCCACTTT. The chain recombines TRBV3-1 with TRBJ1-6; no clear D gene. The V gene's germline CDR1 is LGHDT and CDR2 YNNKEL (reference sequence). The CDR3 extends over 14 amino acids. V shed 1 base and J shed 6 bases, with 7 bases lying between them.

Only a few counts were recorded for this clonotype. The DNA of the CDR3 is TGTGCCAGCAGAGCTATGGGCGAGCAGTACTTC. Translated: CASRAMGEQYF. V gene TRBV7-9 combines with J gene TRBJ2-7, with D unresolved. The CDR3 runs 11 residues. The V end was cut by 6 bases, the J end by 6 bases, with 9 bases between. Per the germline V gene, CDR1 is SEHNR and CDR2 is FQNEAQ (reference sequence).

There are many counts of this clonotype. The chain's CDR3 is CASSFNLRGEYF. The CDR3 DNA reads TGTGCCAGCAGCTTCAACCTTAGAGGGGAGTACTTC. This sequence joins TRBV5-5 and TRBJ2-4; D tentatively reads TRBD1 or TRBD2 (5 bases each). The CDR3 has 12 residues. Trimming cost V 2 bases and J 14 bases, with 14 bases left between them. Germline loops: CDR1 SGHKS, CDR2 YYEKEE (reference sequence).

The J gene is TRBJ2-5, the V gene TRBV30, with a weak D call TRBD2 (5 bases). The CDR3 runs to 15 residues. V was clipped by 4 bases and J by 1 base, with 16 bases between them. The germline gives CDR1 GTSNPN, CDR2 SVGIG (reference sequence). CDR3 amino acids: CAWKDSMSLQETQYF. The CDR3 DNA sequence: TGTGCCTGGAAGGACTCGATGTCGCTCCAAGAGACCCAGTACTTC.

The chain couples TRBV5-1 to TRBJ2-1; D is possibly TRBD2 (6 bases). Trimming removed 3 bases at V and 0 bases at J, with 13 bases between. The length of the CDR3 is 16 residues. CDR1 and CDR2 (germline): SGHRS, YFSETQ. DNA of the CDR3: TGCGCCAGCAGCTCTGGCGGGGAGAGCTCCTACAATGAGCAGTTCTTC. Its translation: CASSSGGESSYNEQFF.

This clonotype was seen more than once but under ten times. The gene calls are TRBV18 and TRBJ2-7, with 8 bases identical to TRBD2. The CDR3 loop spans 14 amino acids. Germline CDR1 KGHSH, CDR2 LQKENI. V trimming: 3 bases; J trimming: 5 bases; junction bases outside the gene matches: 6. CDR3 DNA sequence: TGTGCCAGCTCACCTAAGCGGGAGCGGCACGAGCAGTACTTC. Protein: CASSPKRERHEQYF.

This clonotype was detected only a few times. The chain joins TRBV4-1 to TRBJ2-5; D gene uncertain. The CDR3 spans 15 residues. Germline-derived CDR1 and CDR2 are MGHRA and YSYEKL. The germline V and J ends were trimmed by 4 bases and 5 bases, with 17 bases remaining between them. The DNA of the CDR3 is TGCGCCAGCAGCCCGTCCTCCTCGAGTAGGGAGACCCAGTACTTC. This codes for CASSPSSSSRETQYF.